This entry describes one T cell receptor beta chain. Its antigen remains unidentified. An end of the junction differs from the germline gene, which may be a read error. This entry comes from a study of T-cell reconstitution after alpha-beta-depleted transplantation in children. The CDR3 totals 17 residues. Germline CDR1 is SSHAT and CDR2 is FNYEAQ (reference sequence). The authors prepared the TCRbeta library with unique molecular identifiers. Via MiXCR, TCRdb re-called the PCR reads, giving one row per CDR3 protein. The sample carries 250,000 to 400,000 distinct CDR3 sequences, 23% recorded once. Findings of the study overall: Reportedly, roughly two months post-transplant, alpha-beta T cells arose from several hundred expanded graft clones. Some patients showed high day-60 TCRbeta diversity, which derived from surviving recipient T cells and thymic progenitors.

This chain links TRBV7-7 with TRBJ2-5; 9 positions match TRBD1. The origin of this receptor is a male patient aged 10 to 17 who had a stem cell transplant for acute lymphoblastic leukemia, so the T cells may come from the graft donor. This specimen was PBMCs, mostly from graft donor cells, taken 180 days after TCRalphabeta/CD19-depleted stem cell transplant. The CDR3 DNA reads as TGTGCCAGCACCTTAAGGGGGACAGGGATGTACCAAGAGACCCAGTACTTC. Protein: CASTLRGTGMYQETQYF. Variable domain in full (rest from reference TRBV7-7 and TRBJ2-5): GAGVSQSPRYKVTKRGQDVTLRCDPISSHATLYWYQQALGQGPEFLTYFNYEAQPDKSGLPSDRFSAERPEGSISTLTIQRTEQRDSAMYRCASTLRGTGMYQETQYFGPGTRLLVL.